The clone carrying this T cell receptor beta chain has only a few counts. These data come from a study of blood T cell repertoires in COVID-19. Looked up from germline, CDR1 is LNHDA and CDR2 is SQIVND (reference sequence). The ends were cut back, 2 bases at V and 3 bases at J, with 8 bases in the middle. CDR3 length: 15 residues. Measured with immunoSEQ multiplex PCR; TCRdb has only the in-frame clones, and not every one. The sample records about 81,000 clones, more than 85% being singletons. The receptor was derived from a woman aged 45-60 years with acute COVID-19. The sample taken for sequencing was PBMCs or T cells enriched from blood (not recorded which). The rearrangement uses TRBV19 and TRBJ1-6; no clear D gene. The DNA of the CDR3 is TGTGCCAGTAGTATAAGAGTGAACTATAATTCACCCCTCCACTTT. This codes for CASSIRVNYNSPLHF. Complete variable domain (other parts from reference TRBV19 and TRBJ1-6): DGGITQSPKYLFRKEGQNVTLSCEQNLNHDAMYWYRQDPGQGLRLIYYSQIVNDFQKGDIAEGYSVSREKKESFPLTVTSAQKNPTAFYLCASSIRVNYNSPLHFGNGTRLTVT.